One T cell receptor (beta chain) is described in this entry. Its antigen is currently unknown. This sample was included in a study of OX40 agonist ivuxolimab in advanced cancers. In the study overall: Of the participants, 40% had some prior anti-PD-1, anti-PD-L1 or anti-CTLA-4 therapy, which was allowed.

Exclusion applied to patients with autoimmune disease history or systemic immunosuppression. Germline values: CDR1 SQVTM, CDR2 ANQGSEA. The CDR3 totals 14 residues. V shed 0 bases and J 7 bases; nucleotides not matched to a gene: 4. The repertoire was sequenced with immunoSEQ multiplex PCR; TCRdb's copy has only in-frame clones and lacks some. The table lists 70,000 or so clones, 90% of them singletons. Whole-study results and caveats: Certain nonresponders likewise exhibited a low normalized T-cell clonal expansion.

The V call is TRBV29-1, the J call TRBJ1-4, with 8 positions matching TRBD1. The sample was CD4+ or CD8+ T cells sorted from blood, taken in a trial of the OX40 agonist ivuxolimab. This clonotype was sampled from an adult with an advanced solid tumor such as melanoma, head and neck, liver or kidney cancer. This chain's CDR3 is CSVEDLGTGEKLFF. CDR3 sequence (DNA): TGCAGCGTTGAAGATCTTGGGACAGGTGAAAAACTGTTTTTT.